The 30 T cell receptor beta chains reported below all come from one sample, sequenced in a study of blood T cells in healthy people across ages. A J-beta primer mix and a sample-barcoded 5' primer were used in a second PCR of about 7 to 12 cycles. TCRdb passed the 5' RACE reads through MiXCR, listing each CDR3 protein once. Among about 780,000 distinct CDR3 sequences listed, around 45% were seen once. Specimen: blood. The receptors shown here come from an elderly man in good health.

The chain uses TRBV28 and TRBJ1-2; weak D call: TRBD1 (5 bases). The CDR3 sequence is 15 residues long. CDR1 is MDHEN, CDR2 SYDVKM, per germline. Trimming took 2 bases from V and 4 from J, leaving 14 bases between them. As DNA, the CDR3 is TGTGCCAGCAGTTTAGCCCGGGGCACCGGCTATGGCTACACCTTC. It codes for CASSLARGTGYGYTF.

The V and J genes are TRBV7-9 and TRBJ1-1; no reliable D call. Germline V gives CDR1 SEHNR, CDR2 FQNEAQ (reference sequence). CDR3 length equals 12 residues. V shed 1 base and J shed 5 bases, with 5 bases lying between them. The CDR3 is CASSLVMTEAFF. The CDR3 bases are TGTGCCAGCAGCTTAGTAATGACTGAAGCTTTCTTT.

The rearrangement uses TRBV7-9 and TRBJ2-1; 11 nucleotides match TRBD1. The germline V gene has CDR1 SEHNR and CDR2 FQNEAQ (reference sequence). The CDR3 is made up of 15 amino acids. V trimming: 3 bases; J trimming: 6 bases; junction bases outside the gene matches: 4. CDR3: CASSFRDRGVNEQFF. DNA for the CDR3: TGTGCCAGCAGCTTCCGGGACAGGGGGGTCAATGAGCAGTTCTTC.

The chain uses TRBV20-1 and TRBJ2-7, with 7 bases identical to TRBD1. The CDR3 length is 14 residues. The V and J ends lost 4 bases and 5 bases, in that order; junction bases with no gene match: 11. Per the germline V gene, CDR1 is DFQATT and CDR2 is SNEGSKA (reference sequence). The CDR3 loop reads CSAIPQGLPHEQYF. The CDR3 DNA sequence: TGCAGTGCTATCCCACAGGGGCTCCCTCACGAGCAGTACTTC.

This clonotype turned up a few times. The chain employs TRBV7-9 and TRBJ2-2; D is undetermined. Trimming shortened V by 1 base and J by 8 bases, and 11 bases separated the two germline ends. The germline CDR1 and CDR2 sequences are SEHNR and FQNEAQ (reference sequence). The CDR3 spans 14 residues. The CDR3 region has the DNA TGTGCCAGCAGCTTAGAAGGTGTGACGGGGGAGCTGTTTTTT. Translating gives CASSLEGVTGELFF.

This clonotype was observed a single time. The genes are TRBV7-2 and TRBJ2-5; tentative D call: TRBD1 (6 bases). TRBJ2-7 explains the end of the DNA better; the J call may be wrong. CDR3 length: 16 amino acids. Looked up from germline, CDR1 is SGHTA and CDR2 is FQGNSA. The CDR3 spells CASSLEATGGVHEQYF. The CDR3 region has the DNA TGTGCCAGCAGCTTAGAGGCGACAGGAGGTGTTCACGAGCAGTACTTC.

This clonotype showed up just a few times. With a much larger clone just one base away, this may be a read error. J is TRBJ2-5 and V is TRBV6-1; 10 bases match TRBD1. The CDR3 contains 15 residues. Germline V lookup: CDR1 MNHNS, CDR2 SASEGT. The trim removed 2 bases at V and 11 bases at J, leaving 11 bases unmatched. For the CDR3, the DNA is TGTGCCAGCAGTGAATCTGAGACAGGGGGCAATGAGCAGTACTTC. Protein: CASSESETGGNEQYF.

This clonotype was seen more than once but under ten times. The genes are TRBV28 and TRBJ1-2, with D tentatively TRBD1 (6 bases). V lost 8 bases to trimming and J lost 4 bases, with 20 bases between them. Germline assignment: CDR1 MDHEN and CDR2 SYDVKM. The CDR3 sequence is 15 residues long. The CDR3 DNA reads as TGTGCCAGCGATGGGGCAGGGGACCCATCCTATGGCTACACCTTC. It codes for CASDGAGDPSYGYTF.

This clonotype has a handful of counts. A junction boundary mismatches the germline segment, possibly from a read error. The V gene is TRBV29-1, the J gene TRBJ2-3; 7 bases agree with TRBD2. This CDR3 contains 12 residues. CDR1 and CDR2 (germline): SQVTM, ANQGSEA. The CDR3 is CSDGTGGDTRYF. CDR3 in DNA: TGCAGCGACGGGACGGGGGGTGATACGCGGTATTTT.

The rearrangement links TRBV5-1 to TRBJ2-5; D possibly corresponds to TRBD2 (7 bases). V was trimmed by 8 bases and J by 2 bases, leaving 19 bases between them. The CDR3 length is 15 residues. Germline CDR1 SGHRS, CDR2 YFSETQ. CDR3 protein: CASTGGPTTQETQYF. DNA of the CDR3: TGCGCCAGTACGGGGGGCCCAACTACGCAAGAGACCCAGTACTTC.

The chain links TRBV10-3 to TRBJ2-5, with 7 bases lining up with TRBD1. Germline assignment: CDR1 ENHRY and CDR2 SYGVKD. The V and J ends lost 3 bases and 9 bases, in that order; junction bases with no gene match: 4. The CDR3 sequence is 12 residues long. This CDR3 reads CAISDPDRAQYF. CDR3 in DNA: TGTGCCATCAGTGACCCCGACAGGGCCCAGTACTTC.

The CDR3 sequence: CASRRTSTTNEKLFF. As DNA, the CDR3 is TGTGCCAGCAGACGGACAAGTACAACTAATGAAAAACTGTTTTTT. J is TRBJ1-4 and V is TRBV6-6; D may be TRBD1 (5 bases). Germline CDR1 and CDR2: MNHNY and SVGAGI (reference sequence). Trimming took 6 bases from V and 0 from J, leaving 11 bases between them. The CDR3 consists of 15 residues.

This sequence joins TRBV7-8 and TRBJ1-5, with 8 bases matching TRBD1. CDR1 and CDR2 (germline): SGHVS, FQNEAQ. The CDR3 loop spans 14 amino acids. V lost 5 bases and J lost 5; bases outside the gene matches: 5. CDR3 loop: CASSRGTGDQPQHF. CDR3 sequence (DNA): TGTGCCAGCAGCCGGGGGACAGGAGATCAGCCCCAGCATTTT.

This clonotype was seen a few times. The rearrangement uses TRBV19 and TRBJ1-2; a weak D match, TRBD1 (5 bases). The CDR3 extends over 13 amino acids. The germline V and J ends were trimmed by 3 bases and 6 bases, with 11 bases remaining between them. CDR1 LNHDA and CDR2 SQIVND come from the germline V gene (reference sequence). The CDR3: CASSMRPGNGYTF. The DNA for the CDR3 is TGTGCCAGTAGTATGAGGCCAGGGAATGGCTACACCTTC.

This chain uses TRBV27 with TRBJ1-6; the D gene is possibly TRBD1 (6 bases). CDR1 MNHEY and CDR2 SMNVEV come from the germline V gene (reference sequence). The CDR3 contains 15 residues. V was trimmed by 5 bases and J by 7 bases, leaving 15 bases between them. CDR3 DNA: TGTGCCAGCAGTCCTCGGGGGCAGGGGAATTCACCCCTCCACTTT. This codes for CASSPRGQGNSPLHF.

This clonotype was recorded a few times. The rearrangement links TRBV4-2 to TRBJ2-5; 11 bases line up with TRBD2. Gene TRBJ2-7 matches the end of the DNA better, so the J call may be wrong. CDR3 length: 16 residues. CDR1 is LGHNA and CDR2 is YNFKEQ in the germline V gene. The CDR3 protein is CASSQDSGLAEHEQYF. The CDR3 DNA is TGTGCCAGCAGCCAAGATTCGGGACTAGCGGAACACGAGCAGTACTTC.

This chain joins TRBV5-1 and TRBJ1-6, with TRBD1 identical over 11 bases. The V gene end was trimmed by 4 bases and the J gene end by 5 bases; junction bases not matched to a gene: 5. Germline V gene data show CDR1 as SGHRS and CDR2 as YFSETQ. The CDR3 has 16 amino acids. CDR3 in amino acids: CASSPGQGANNSPLHF. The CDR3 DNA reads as TGCGCCAGCAGCCCAGGACAGGGGGCTAATAATTCACCCCTCCACTTT.

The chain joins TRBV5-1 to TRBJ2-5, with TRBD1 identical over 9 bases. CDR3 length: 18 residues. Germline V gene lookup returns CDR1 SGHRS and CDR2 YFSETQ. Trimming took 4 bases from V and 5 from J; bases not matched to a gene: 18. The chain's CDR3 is CASSRPLGTGPFRETQYF. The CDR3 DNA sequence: TGCGCCAGCAGCCGACCGCTCGGGACAGGGCCGTTCAGGGAGACCCAGTACTTC.

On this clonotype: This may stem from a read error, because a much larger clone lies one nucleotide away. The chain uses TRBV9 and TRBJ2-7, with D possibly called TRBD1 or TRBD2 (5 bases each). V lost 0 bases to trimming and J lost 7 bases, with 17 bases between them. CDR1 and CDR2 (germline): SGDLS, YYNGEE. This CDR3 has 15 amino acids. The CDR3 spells CASSVDGDEYNEQYF. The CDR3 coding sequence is TGTGCCAGCAGCGTAGACGGGGACGAGTACAATGAGCAGTACTTC.

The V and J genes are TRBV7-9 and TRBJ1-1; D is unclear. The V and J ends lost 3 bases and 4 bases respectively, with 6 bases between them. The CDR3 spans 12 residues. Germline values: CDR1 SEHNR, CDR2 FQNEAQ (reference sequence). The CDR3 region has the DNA TGTGCCAGCAGCTTGCAATCCACTGAAGCTTTCTTT. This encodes CASSLQSTEAFF.

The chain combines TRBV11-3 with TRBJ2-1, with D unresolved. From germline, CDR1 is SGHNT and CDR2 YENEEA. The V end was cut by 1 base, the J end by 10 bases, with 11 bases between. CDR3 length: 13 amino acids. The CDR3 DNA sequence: TGTGCCAGCAGCTTAGCCATATTGCCCGAGCAGTTCTTC. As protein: CASSLAILPEQFF.

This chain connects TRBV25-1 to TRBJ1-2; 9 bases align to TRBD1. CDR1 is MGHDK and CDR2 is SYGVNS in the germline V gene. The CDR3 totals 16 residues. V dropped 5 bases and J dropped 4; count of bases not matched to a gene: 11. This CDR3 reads CASSSPGTGTGYGYTF. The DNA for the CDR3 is TGTGCCAGCAGTAGTCCCGGGACAGGGACCGGCTATGGCTACACCTTC.

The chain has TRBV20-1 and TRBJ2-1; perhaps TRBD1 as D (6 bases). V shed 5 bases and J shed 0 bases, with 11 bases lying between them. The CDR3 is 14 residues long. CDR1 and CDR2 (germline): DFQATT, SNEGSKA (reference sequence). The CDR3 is CSAWDKSSYNEQFF. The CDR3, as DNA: TGCAGTGCTTGGGACAAGAGCTCCTACAATGAGCAGTTCTTC.

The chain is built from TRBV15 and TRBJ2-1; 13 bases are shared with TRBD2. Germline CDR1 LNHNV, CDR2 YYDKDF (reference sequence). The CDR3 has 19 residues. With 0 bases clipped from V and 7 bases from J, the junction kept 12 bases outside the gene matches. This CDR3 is CATSRDSSWTSGSGNEQFF. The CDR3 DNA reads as TGTGCCACCAGCAGAGATAGTAGTTGGACTAGCGGGAGTGGTAATGAGCAGTTCTTC.

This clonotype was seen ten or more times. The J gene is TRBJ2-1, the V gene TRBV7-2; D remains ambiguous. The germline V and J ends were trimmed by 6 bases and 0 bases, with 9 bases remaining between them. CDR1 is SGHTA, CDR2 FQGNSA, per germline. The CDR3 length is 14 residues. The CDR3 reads CASSLSSSYNEQFF. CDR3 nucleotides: TGTGCCAGCAGTTTGTCAAGCTCCTACAATGAGCAGTTCTTC.

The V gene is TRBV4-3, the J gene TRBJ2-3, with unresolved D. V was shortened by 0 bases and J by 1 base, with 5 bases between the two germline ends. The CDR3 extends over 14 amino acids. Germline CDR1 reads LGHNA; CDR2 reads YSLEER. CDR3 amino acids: CASSQDYGTDTQYF. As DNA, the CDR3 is TGCGCCAGCAGCCAAGACTACGGCACAGATACGCAGTATTTT.

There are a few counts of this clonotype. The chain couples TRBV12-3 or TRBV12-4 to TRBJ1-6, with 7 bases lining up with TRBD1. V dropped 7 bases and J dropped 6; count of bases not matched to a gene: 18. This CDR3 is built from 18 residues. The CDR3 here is CASTLTLQGRGRNSPLHF. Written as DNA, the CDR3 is TGTGCCAGCACCCTCACTTTACAGGGGAGAGGTCGTAATTCACCCCTCCACTTT.

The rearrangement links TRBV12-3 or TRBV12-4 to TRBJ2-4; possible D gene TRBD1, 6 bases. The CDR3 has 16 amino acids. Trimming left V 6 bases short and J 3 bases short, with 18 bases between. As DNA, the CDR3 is TGTGCCAGCAGCCAAACAGGGTCCGCTGTCAAAAACATTCAGTACTTC. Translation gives CASSQTGSAVKNIQYF.

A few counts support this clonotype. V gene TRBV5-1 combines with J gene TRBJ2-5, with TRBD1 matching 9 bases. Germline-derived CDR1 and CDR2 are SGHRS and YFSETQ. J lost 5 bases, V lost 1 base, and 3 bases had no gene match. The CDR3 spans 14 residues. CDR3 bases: TGCGCCAGCAGCTTGCGGGACAGGGCTGAGACCCAGTACTTC. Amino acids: CASSLRDRAETQYF.

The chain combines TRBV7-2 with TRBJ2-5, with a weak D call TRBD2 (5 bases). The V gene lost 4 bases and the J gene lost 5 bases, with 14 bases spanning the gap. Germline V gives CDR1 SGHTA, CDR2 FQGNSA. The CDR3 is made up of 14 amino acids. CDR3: CASSSRTETETQYF. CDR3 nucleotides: TGTGCCAGCAGCTCAAGGACTGAAACGGAGACCCAGTACTTC. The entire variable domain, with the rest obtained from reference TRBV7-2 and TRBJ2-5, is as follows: GAGVSQSPSNKVTEKGKDVELRCDPISGHTALYWYRQSLGQGLEFLIYFQGNSAPDKSGLPSDRFSAERTGGSVSTLTIQRTQQEDSAVYLCASSSRTETETQYFGPGTRLLVL.